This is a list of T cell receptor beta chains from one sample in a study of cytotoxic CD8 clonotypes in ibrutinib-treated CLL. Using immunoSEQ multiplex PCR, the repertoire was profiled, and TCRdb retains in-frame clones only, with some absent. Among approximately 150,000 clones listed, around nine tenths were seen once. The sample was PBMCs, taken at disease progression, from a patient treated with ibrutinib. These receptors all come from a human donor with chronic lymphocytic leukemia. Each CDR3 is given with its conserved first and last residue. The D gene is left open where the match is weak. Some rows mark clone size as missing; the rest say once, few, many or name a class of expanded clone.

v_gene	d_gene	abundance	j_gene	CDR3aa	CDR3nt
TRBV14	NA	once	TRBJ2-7	CASSHAAASRLYSYEQYF	TGTGCCAGCAGCCACGCTGCGGCTAGCCGACTCTACTCCTACGAGCAGTACTTC
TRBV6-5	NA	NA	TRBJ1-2	CASSYIPASYGYTF	TGTGCCAGCAGTTACATACCTGCGAGCTATGGCTACACCTTC
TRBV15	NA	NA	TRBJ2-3	CATSRVRTTLTDTQYF	TGTGCCACCAGCAGAGTGAGGACTACCCTCACAGATACGCAGTATTTT
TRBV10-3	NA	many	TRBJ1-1	CAISESARDNTEAFF	TGTGCCATCAGTGAGTCGGCAAGGGACAACACTGAAGCTTTCTTT
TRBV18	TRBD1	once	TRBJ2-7	CASSPDRGRDYEQYF	TGTGCCAGCTCACCGGACAGGGGGCGCGACTACGAGCAGTACTTC
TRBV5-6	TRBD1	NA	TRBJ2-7	CASSQWTGTASYEQYF	TGTGCCAGCAGCCAGTGGACCGGGACAGCCTCCTACGAGCAGTACTTC
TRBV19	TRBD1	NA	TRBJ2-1	CASSPWTGTTSSSYNEQFF	TGTGCCAGTAGTCCATGGACAGGGACCACCTCGAGCTCCTACAATGAGCAGTTCTTC
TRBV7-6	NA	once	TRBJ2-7	CASSPPRVSYEQYF	TGTGCCAGCAGCCCCCCACGGGTCTCCTACGAGCAGTACTTC
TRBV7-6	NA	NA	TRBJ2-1	CASSPPDPAYNEQFF	TGTGCCAGCAGCCCCCCAGATCCGGCCTACAATGAGCAGTTCTTC
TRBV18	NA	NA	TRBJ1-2	CASSPDRANYGYTF	TGTGCCAGCTCACCTGACAGAGCTAACTATGGCTACACCTTC
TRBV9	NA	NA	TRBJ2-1	CASSVLDYARWNEQFF	TGTGCCAGCAGCGTATTGGACTACGCTCGCTGGAATGAGCAGTTCTTC
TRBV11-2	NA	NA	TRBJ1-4	CASSLRPQRPSPEKLFF	TGTGCCAGCAGCTTAAGACCCCAGAGACCGTCTCCGGAAAAACTGTTTTTT
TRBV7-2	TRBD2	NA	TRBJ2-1	CASTLGVAGYNEQFF	TGTGCCAGCACCCTGGGGGTAGCGGGATACAATGAGCAGTTCTTC
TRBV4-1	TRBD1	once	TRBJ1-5	CASSQDMGQASNQPQHF	TGCGCCAGCAGCCAAGATATGGGACAGGCTAGCAATCAGCCCCAGCATTTT
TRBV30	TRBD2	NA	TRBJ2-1	CAWNLAGINEQFF	TGTGCCTGGAATCTAGCGGGAATCAATGAGCAGTTCTTC
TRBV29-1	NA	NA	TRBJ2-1	CSVSPGGNNEQFF	TGCAGCGTTTCACCCGGTGGGAACAATGAGCAGTTCTTC
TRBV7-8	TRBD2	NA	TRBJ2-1	CASSARLPGTSGSSEQFF	TGTGCCAGCAGCGCTAGGCTTCCCGGGACTAGCGGGAGCAGTGAGCAGTTCTTC
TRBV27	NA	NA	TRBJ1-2	CASSLRANYGYTF	TGTGCCAGCAGTTTGAGGGCAAACTATGGCTACACCTTC
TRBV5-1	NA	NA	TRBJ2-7	CASGLGGYYEQYF	TGCGCCAGCGGATTAGGGGGATATTACGAGCAGTACTTC
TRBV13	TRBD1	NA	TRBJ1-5	CASSYTAGQGVVQPQHF	TGTGCCAGCAGCTATACGGCGGGACAGGGGGTCGTTCAGCCCCAGCATTTT
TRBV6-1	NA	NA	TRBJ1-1	CASSEAGGTEAFF	TGTGCCAGCAGTGAAGCAGGGGGCACTGAAGCTTTCTTT
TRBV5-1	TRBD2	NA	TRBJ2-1	CASGLGLAGEYNEQFF	TGCGCCAGCGGGCTGGGACTAGCGGGAGAATACAATGAGCAGTTCTTC
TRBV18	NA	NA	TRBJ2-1	CASSSALGSGNEQFF	TGTGCCAGCTCATCTGCCTTGGGGAGTGGTAATGAGCAGTTCTTC
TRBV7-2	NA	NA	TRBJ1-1	CASSPQGTEAFF	TGTGCCAGCAGTCCTCAGGGCACTGAAGCTTTCTTT
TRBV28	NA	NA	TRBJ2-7	CASSSGVSSYEQYF	TGTGCCAGCAGTTCTGGGGTCAGCTCCTACGAGCAGTACTTC
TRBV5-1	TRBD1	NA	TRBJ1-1	CASRDRVGGTEAFF	TGCGCCAGCAGGGACAGGGTAGGCGGCACTGAAGCTTTCTTT
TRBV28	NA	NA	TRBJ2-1	CASSRGGGNEQFF	TGTGCCAGCTCTAGAGGGGGTGGCAATGAGCAGTTCTTC